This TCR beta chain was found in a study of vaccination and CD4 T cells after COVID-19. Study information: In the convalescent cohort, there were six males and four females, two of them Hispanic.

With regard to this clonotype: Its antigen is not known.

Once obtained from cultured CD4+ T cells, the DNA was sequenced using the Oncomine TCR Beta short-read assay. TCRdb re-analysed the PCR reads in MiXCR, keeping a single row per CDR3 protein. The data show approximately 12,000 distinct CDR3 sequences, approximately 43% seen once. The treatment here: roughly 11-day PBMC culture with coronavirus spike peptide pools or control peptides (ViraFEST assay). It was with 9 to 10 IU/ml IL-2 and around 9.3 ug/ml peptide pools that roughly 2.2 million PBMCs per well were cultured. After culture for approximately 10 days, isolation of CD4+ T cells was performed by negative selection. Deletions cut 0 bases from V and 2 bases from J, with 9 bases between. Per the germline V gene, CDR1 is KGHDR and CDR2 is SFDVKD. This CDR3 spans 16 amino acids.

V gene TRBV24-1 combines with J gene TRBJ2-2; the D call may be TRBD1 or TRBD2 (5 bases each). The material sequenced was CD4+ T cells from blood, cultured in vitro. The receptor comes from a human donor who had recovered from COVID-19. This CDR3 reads CATSDLEGPNTGELFF. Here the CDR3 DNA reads TGTGCCACCAGTGATTTGGAGGGACCTAACACCGGGGAGCTGTTTTTT.